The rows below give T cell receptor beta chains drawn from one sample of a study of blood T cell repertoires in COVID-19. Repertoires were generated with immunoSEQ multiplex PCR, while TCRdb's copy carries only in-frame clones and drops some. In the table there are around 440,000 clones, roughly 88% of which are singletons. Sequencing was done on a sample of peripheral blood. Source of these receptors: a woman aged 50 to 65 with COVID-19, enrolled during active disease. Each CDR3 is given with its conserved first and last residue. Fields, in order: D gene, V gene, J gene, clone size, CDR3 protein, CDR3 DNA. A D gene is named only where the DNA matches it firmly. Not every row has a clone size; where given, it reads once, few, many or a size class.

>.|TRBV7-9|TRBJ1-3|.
CASSPLPSSGNTIYF
TGTGCCAGCAGCCCGCTCCCGAGCTCTGGAAACACCATATATTTT
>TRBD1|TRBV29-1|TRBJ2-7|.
CSVWVGTEGYF
TGCAGCGTTTGGGTGGGGACAGAGGGGTACTTC
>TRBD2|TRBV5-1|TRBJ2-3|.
CASSSGLAGGSYTDTQYF
TGCGCCAGCAGCTCGGGACTAGCGGGGGGGTCCTACACAGATACGCAGTATTTT
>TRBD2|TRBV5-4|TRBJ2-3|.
CASSRAGGADTQYF
TGTGCCAGCAGCCGCGCGGGGGGCGCAGATACGCAGTATTTT
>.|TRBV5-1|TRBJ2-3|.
CASSLGGRRGRTDTQYF
TGCGCCAGCAGCTTGGGGGGGAGGCGAGGAAGGACAGATACGCAGTATTTT
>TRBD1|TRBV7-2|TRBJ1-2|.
CASSLAGTGVGGYTF
TGTGCCAGCAGCTTGGCCGGGACAGGGGTAGGTGGCTACACCTTC
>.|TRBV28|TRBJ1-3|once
CASSPRSSGNTIYF
TGTGCCAGCAGTCCTAGGAGCTCTGGAAACACCATATATTTT
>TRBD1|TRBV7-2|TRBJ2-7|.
CASRRDRGSDEQYF
TGTGCCAGCAGGCGGGACAGGGGAAGCGACGAGCAGTACTTC
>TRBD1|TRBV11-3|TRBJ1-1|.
CASSLGRGGFTEAFF
TGTGCCAGCAGCTTAGGGAGAGGGGGCTTCACTGAAGCTTTCTTT
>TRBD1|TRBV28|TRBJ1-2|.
CASTADRDDGYTF
TGTGCCAGCACCGCGGACAGGGACGATGGCTACACCTTC
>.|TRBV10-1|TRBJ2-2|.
CASSHYTGELFF
TGCGCCAGCAGCCACTACACCGGGGAGCTGTTTTTT
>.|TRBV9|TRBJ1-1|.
CASSPRTTNTEAFF
TGTGCCAGCAGCCCCCGGACAACGAACACTGAAGCTTTCTTT
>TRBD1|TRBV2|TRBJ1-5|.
CASQGGTGQPQHF
TGTGCCAGCCAGGGGGGAACGGGTCAGCCCCAGCATTTT
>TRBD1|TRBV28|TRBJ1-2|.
CASSLRGLAGYTF
TGTGCCAGCAGTTTAAGGGGGCTGGCTGGCTACACCTTC